The clone carrying this TCR beta chain was seen a handful of times. The antigen remains unidentified. Total RNA amounts of at least 6 micrograms were extracted per sample. CDR3 length equals 13 residues. From germline, CDR1 is SGHTA and CDR2 FQGNSA. V dropped 8 bases and J dropped 3 bases, with 14 bases sitting between them. A second 7 to 11 cycle PCR used barcoded and J-beta primers. TCRdb itself ran the 5' RACE reads through MiXCR, one entry per CDR3 protein. The sample lists 540,000 or so distinct CDR3 sequences, around half occurring once. The data are from a study of blood T cells in healthy people across ages. Study in general: With template switching, about one barcoded beta molecule was captured per two T cells. Study results and limitations: Naive T cell percentage by flow cytometry tracked strongly with beta diversity.

The specimen sequenced was blood. This sequence originates from a man aged 80 or over in good health. This chain connects TRBV7-2 to TRBJ2-7, with a weak D call TRBD2 (5 bases). CDR3 amino acids: CASPPNGNYEQYF. In DNA, the CDR3 is TGTGCCAGCCCCCCGAACGGGAACTACGAGCAGTACTTC.